What follows are 9 T cell receptor beta chains derived from one specimen sequenced in a study of OX40 agonist ivuxolimab in advanced cancers. Only in-frame clones appear in the TCRdb table, and some are missing; sequencing was by immunoSEQ multiplex PCR. The sample gives about 95,000 clones, 91% of which show up once; about 2.4% is in the top ten. The source was CD4+ or CD8+ T cells sorted from blood, collected in a trial of the OX40 agonist ivuxolimab. The receptors here all came from an adult with an advanced solid tumor such as melanoma, head and neck, liver or kidney cancer.

CDR3 residues: CASSPGQSPHEQFF. CDR3 in DNA: TGTGCCAGCAGCCCGGGACAGAGTCCTCATGAGCAGTTCTTC. This chain joins TRBV12-1 and TRBJ2-1; the table assigns TRBD1, which was not confirmed against the DNA. TRBV12-1 is a documented pseudogene. The CDR3 has 14 residues.

The chain uses TRBV10-3 and TRBJ2-1; 10 positions agree with TRBD2. Germline trimming cut 3 bases from V and 6 bases from J; bases unmatched to any gene: 2. The CDR3 totals 14 residues. Germline CDR1 reads ENHRY; CDR2 reads SYGVKD. This chain's CDR3 is CAISDGLAANEQFF. The CDR3 nucleotides are TGTGCCATCAGTGACGGACTAGCGGCCAATGAGCAGTTCTTC.

The rearrangement links TRBV14 to TRBJ2-7, with D unclear. The germline V gene has CDR1 SGHDN and CDR2 FVKESK. V was trimmed by 1 base and J by 6 bases, leaving 7 bases between them. The CDR3 is 12 amino acids. CDR3 nucleotide sequence: TGTGCCAGCAGCCAAGCCGGGTTCGAGCAGTACTTC. Residues: CASSQAGFEQYF.

The chain joins TRBV2 to TRBJ1-2; TRBD1 might be the D (6 bases). V lost 3 bases and J lost 6, with 11 bases in between. CDR1 and CDR2 from the germline V gene are SNHLY and FYNNEI. The CDR3 spans 13 residues. The CDR3 reads CASSDRQVHGYTF. The DNA for the CDR3 is TGTGCCAGCAGTGATCGACAGGTACATGGCTACACCTTC. Combining the CDR3 with reference TRBV2 and TRBJ1-2 gives the whole variable domain EPEVTQTPSHQVTQMGQEVILRCVPISNHLYFYWYRQILGQKVEFLVSFYNNEISEKSEIFDDQFSVERPDGSNFTLKIRSTKLEDSAMYFCASSDRQVHGYTFGSGTRLTVV.

V usage is TRBV5-5 and J usage is TRBJ2-1; D is unclear. Deletions cut 0 bases from V and 6 bases from J, with 7 bases between. Germline V gene sequence: CDR1 SGHKS, CDR2 YYEKEE (reference sequence). The CDR3 has 13 amino acids. The DNA for the CDR3 is TGTGCCAGCAGCTTGGCCGAGGTCAATGAGCAGTTCTTC. Translation gives CASSLAEVNEQFF.

V gene TRBV9 combines with J gene TRBJ1-2, with D possibly matching TRBD1 (5 bases). The CDR3 is 16 residues long. Trimming removed 0 bases at V and 2 bases at J, with 14 bases between. Germline assignment: CDR1 SGDLS and CDR2 YYNGEE. CDR3 amino acids: CASSVGGQGVNYGYTF. The CDR3 region has the DNA TGTGCCAGCAGCGTAGGAGGGCAGGGCGTGAACTATGGCTACACCTTC.

The chain carries TRBV4-1 and TRBJ2-4; D might be TRBD2 (6 bases). The CDR3 loop spans 15 amino acids. Trimming left V 4 bases short and J 8 bases short, with 18 bases between. The germline gives CDR1 MGHRA, CDR2 YSYEKL. The CDR3 DNA sequence: TGCGCCAGCAGCCCCCCCACCTCGGGGGAGGACATTCAGTACTTC. This codes for CASSPPTSGEDIQYF.

The V gene is TRBV5-1, the J gene TRBJ2-2; D is unclear. The germline gives CDR1 SGHRS, CDR2 YFSETQ. CDR3 length: 13 amino acids. Trimming took off 0 bases at V and 6 bases at J, with 6 bases between the two ends. The CDR3 DNA sequence: TGCGCCAGCAGCTTGGCCATGGCCGGGGAGCTGTTTTTT. This sequence encodes CASSLAMAGELFF.

The chain is built from TRBV19 and TRBJ1-1, with no clear D. The CDR3 length is 14 residues. Germline V gene sequence: CDR1 LNHDA, CDR2 SQIVND (reference sequence). Trimming stripped 6 bases from V and 3 bases from J, with 14 bases between. The CDR3 DNA sequence: TGTGCCAGTAGATGGGTCGGAAGGGACACTGAAGCTTTCTTT. It translates to CASRWVGRDTEAFF.